This paragraph reports one TCR beta chain. Antigen unknown. This sample stems from a study of cytomegalovirus exposure and HLA in healthy donors. Study-wide findings and caveats: Altogether, around 160 TCR beta chains were recorded as cytomegalovirus-associated.

The PCR had 60 Vbeta and 13 Jbeta primers. Assay: immunoSEQ multiplex PCR; the TCRdb copy retains only in-frame clones and omits some. The sample consists of about 150,000 clones, 80% of them appearing once. Trimming took 3 bases from V and 6 from J; bases not matched to a gene: 4. Looked up from germline, CDR1 is GTSNPN and CDR2 is SVGIG (reference sequence). There are 13 residues in the CDR3. The sample taken for sequencing was PBMCs. The V gene is TRBV30, the J gene TRBJ2-1; 8 bases fit TRBD2. This sequence originates from a middle-aged woman in good health and CMV-seropositive. The CDR3 region is CAWRAGEFNEQFF. For the CDR3, the DNA is TGTGCCTGGAGAGCGGGAGAGTTCAATGAGCAGTTCTTC.